This TCR beta chain was sequenced for a study of blood T cell repertoires in COVID-19. Sequencing was performed with immunoSEQ multiplex PCR; in TCRdb, only in-frame clones are kept and a portion is missing. The sample consists of 250,000 to 300,000 clones, 88% of them appearing once. The clonotype was recovered from a woman aged 55-70 years in a cohort exposed to, infected with or recovered from COVID-19 (not recorded which). The sequenced sample consisted of PBMCs or T cells enriched from blood (not recorded which).

This chain's CDR3 is CACGTVTSYEQYF. DNA of the CDR3: TGTGCCTGTGGGACAGTCACCTCCTACGAGCAGTACTTC. J is TRBJ2-7 and V is TRBV30; 7 nucleotides match TRBD1. The junction had 5 bases not matched to a gene; V was cut back by 6 bases and J by 0 bases. CDR3 length: 13 residues. From germline, CDR1 is GTSNPN and CDR2 SVGIG (reference sequence).